Given below is one TCR beta chain in context. Its antigen remains unidentified. The sample comes from a study of shared clonotypes between healthy human individuals. The study, taken as a whole, reports: Clonotype sharing across donors was expected to vary with sequencing depth. The four-donor shared clonotypes exceeded non-shared clonotypes in generation probability, with non-shared ones scoring lower. In general, naive subsets displayed greater estimated richness than memory subsets did. Some naive CD4 clonotypes, about 5.5%, turned up in common across a few donors.

Trimming cost V 6 bases and J 8 bases, with 16 bases left between them. This CDR3 has 14 residues. Germline CDR1 and CDR2: MGHDK and SYGVNS. Generated by immunoSEQ multiplex PCR, the TCRdb table keeps only in-frame clones and is missing some. This sample has 950,000 to 1,100,000 clones, with around three quarters found just once. The rearrangement joins TRBV25-1 to TRBJ1-4; D uncertain. This clonotype originated in a man between 18 and 35 years old in good health. Some clones in this sample may be carry-over from other donors' samples. The sample comprised memory CD4+ T cells from PBMCs. Subset defined: CD45RA-negative fraction. The CDR3 is CASSPPWEREKLFF. Written as DNA, the CDR3 is TGTGCCAGCAGCCCCCCGTGGGAAAGAGAAAAACTGTTTTTT.